This TCR beta chain derives from a study of T cell responses to AZD1222 COVID-19 vaccine. The CDR3 totals 17 residues. Trimming removed 3 bases from V and 0 bases from J; junction bases left unmatched: 7. From germline, CDR1 is KGHSH and CDR2 LQKENI. Measured with immunoSEQ multiplex PCR; TCRdb has only the in-frame clones, and not every one. The sample lists approximately 110,000 clones; about 85% were seen once. This clone showed up just once. This clonotype originated in an adult in good health. The chain joins TRBV18 to TRBJ2-2; 7 nucleotides line up with TRBD1. Sequenced material: peripheral blood, taken on day 0 of AZD1222 vaccination. CDR3 residues: CASSPFTGDTNTGELFF. The CDR3 coding sequence is TGTGCCAGCTCACCGTTCACAGGGGACACGAACACCGGGGAGCTGTTTTTT.